Following are 9 T cell receptor beta chains from one sample sequenced in a study of T cell responses to AZD1222 COVID-19 vaccine. Data came from immunoSEQ multiplex PCR; TCRdb stores just in-frame clones and leaves some out. The data show approximately 140,000 clones, 70% to 90% seen once. Sequences were derived from peripheral blood, sampled on day 0 of AZD1222 vaccination. Receptors originate from an adult in good health.

This chain uses TRBV6-5 with TRBJ2-2, with 10 nucleotides matching TRBD1. Per germline, CDR1 MNHEY and CDR2 SVGAGI. There are 14 residues in the CDR3. Losses at the gene ends were 8 bases for V and 6 bases for J; bases not matched to a gene: 6. In DNA, the CDR3 is TGTGCCAGCCACCGGGACAGGGGATCCGGGGAGCTGTTTTTT. Translated: CASHRDRGSGELFF.

The chain links TRBV19 to TRBJ1-2; no firm D call. In germline, CDR1 is LNHDA, CDR2 SQIVND (reference sequence). CDR3 length: 15 residues. Trimming left V 10 bases short and J 8 bases short, with 26 bases between. This CDR3 is CATLGWELSPEGYTF. As DNA, the CDR3 is TGTGCCACCCTCGGATGGGAGCTAAGCCCGGAGGGCTACACCTTC.

This rearrangement joins TRBV3-1 (or the pseudogene TRBV3-2) to TRBJ1-2; tentatively, D is TRBD1 (5 bases). The CDR3 is 14 residues long. CDR1 LGHDT and CDR2 YNNKEL come from the germline V gene (reference sequence). Trimming removed 2 bases at V and 4 bases at J, with 11 bases between. The CDR3 is CASSQFTGPYGYTF. The CDR3 nucleotides read TGTGCCAGCAGCCAATTTACGGGACCCTATGGCTACACCTTC.

The chain is built from TRBV6-5 and TRBJ1-4; D gene unclear. The ends were cut back, 2 bases at V and 4 bases at J, with 8 bases in the middle. The germline V gene has CDR1 MNHEY and CDR2 SVGAGI. The CDR3 is made up of 14 amino acids. CDR3 nucleotide sequence: TGTGCCAGCAGTTACGAGGGATATAATGAAAAACTGTTTTTT. It codes for CASSYEGYNEKLFF.

V gene TRBV19 combines with J gene TRBJ1-1; 7 bases agree with TRBD1. V lost 6 bases, J lost 0 bases, and 1 base stayed unmatched. The CDR3 extends over 13 amino acids. Germline-derived CDR1 and CDR2 are LNHDA and SQIVND (reference sequence). The CDR3, as DNA: TGTGCCAGTAGGGGACAGCTGAACACTGAAGCTTTCTTT. Translation: CASRGQLNTEAFF.

J is TRBJ2-5 and V is TRBV19, with D hard to call. There are 15 residues in the CDR3. V lost 5 bases and J lost 4, with 17 bases in between. Germline values: CDR1 LNHDA, CDR2 SQIVND (reference sequence). CDR3 sequence: CASSPRWGMLETQYF. CDR3 nucleotides: TGTGCCAGTAGTCCTCGCTGGGGTATGTTAGAGACCCAGTACTTC.

This sequence joins TRBV28 and TRBJ1-1; D gene unclear. This CDR3 is 15 amino acids long. Trimming stripped 2 bases from V and 0 bases from J, with 10 bases between. The germline V gene encodes CDR1 MDHEN and CDR2 SYDVKM. The chain's CDR3 is CASSLGSALNTEAFF. CDR3 sequence (DNA): TGTGCCAGCAGTTTAGGCTCCGCTTTGAACACTGAAGCTTTCTTT.

The rearrangement links TRBV4-1 to TRBJ2-2; D unresolved. Germline-derived CDR1 and CDR2 are MGHRA and YSYEKL. The CDR3 sequence is 13 residues long. With 3 bases removed from V and 0 bases from J, the gap between germline ends came to 2 bases. The CDR3 spells CASSQTNTGELFF. For the CDR3, the DNA is TGCGCCAGCAGCCAGACGAACACCGGGGAGCTGTTTTTT.

The V gene is TRBV10-2, the J gene TRBJ1-1; 11 bases align to TRBD1. V dropped 10 bases and J dropped 1; count of bases not matched to a gene: 11. Germline V gene lookup returns CDR1 WSHSY and CDR2 SAAADI. The CDR3 is 16 amino acids. The CDR3 DNA sequence: TGCGCCACCCCGGGACAGGGGGTAAGAGGGAACACTGAAGCTTTCTTT. Amino acid sequence: CATPGQGVRGNTEAFF.